The T cell receptor (beta chain) described here comes from a study of blood T cell repertoires in COVID-19 (dated by TCRdb to about 2020). About the study as a whole: Samples covering the acute and convalescent phases of COVID-19 were provided by collaborators in the United States, Italy and Spain. The material from the prospective study consisted of cDNA or gDNA derived from T cells, B-cell-depleted T cells, or PBMCs. The dataset comprised deeply sampled blood TCRbeta repertoires from subjects exposed to, actively infected with, or recovered from COVID-19. The repertoires were made available in a free public database intended to serve as a resource for research on the immune response to SARS-CoV-2. The samples were drawn from two sources: the first 160 participants of the ongoing ImmuneRACE study, and 950 to 1,500 subjects contributed by 6 global collaborators. A de-identified subject ID, COVID-19 status, age in years and sex were almost always included in the sample metadata. Where available, HLA class I and class II types were obtained from metadata supplied by the sample provider rather than from assay-based typing.

The collaborating institutions used their own protocols to collect whole blood in K2EDTA tubes. For TCRbeta analysis, collaborator samples were shipped as frozen whole blood, as isolated PBMCs, or as DNA extracted from either sample type. The V end gives up 7 bases and the J end 0 bases, leaving 6 bases in the junction not matched to a gene. According to the germline V gene, CDR1 reads MDHEN and CDR2 reads SYDVKM. From the cysteine through the phenylalanine, the CDR3 covers 16 amino acids. The kept DNA is CDR3 alone, 48 bases in frame from the first base. Study-wide conclusions, independent of this receptor: How much clinical and demographic metadata was included differed by source and by participant, and the metadata was provided uncurated.

As to this clone: Its target antigen remains unknown. No qualities accompany the bases; no much larger clone lies one base away.

The immunoSEQ Assay, a bias-controlled multiplex PCR, was used to amplify TCRbeta CDR3 regions from genomic DNA. The original pipeline was this. The number of nucleated cells in each sample was estimated from the amplification of reference gene primers within the assay. To quantify the absolute abundance of each unique TCRbeta CDR3 rearrangement, sequence reads were collapsed and filtered. For each sample, productive Simpson clonality was calculated by taking the square root of Simpson's diversity index across productive rearrangements. In TCRdb, the immuneACCESS table is reduced to in-frame sequences with V and J assigned. These tables do not hold every clone; where another copy was compared, an unresolved V gene accounts for under half, and the others remain unexplained. D and trimming come from the DNA, and the V and J calls and clone size come from that table. This sample holds over 60,000 clones; about 78% were observed only once. The top ten clonotypes cover about 50% of the sample.

The receptor was isolated from a woman aged 80 or older with acute or convalescent COVID-19. The chain links TRBV28 with TRBJ2-2, and TRBD1 aligns with 9 junction nucleotides. Sample: peripheral blood. The DNA sequence is as follows: TGTGCCAGCAACGGACAGGGGCCAACGAACACCGGGGAGCTGTTTTTT. This encodes CASNGQGPTNTGELFF.